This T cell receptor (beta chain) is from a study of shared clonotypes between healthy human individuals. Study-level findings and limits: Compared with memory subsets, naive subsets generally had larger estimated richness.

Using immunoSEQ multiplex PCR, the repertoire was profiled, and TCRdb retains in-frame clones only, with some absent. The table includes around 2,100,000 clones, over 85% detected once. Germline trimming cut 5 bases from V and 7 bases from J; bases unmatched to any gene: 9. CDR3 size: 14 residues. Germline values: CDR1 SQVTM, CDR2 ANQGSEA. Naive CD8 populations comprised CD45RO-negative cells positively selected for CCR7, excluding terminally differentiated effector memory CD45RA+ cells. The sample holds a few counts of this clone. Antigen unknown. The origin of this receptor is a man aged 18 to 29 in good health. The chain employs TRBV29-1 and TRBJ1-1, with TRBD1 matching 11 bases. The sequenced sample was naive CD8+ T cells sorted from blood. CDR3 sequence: CSVTDRGLAGEAFF. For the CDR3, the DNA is TGCAGCGTTACGGACAGGGGGCTCGCTGGTGAAGCTTTCTTT.